Listed here are 32 T cell receptor beta chains from one sample, sequenced in a study of CD8 T cells in Susac syndrome. An input of about 0.5 to 1 ug of RNA was subjected to reverse transcription using random hexamers. TCRdb fed the immunoSEQ multiplex PCR reads into MiXCR, producing one record per CDR3 protein. The table has roughly 150,000 distinct CDR3 sequences, around 95% seen once. Input material: CD8+ T cells from PBMCs. The receptors come from a human donor with multiple sclerosis.

The chain recombines TRBV13 with TRBJ1-2; D is unresolved. V was cut by 1 base and J by 1 base, with 13 bases left in between. The CDR3 covers 16 residues. Germline V gene lookup returns CDR1 PRHDT and CDR2 FYEKMQ (reference sequence). CDR3 in DNA: TGTGCCAGCAGCTTAGCCTTGACGGAGCTTAACTATGGCTACACCTTC. Translated: CASSLALTELNYGYTF.

The V and J genes are TRBV29-1 and TRBJ1-2; D is possibly TRBD1 (5 bases). CDR1 and CDR2 from the germline V gene are SQVTM and ANQGSEA. The CDR3 spans 16 residues. Trimming removed 7 bases at V and 0 bases at J, with 21 bases between. The CDR3 DNA follows: TGCAGCGCGGAGGGGTCATCCGGAGAAGCTAACTATGGCTACACCTTC. Translation gives CSAEGSSGEANYGYTF.

CDR3 sequence (DNA): TGCAGCGTTGTTTGGGGGCGTCAAGCTTTCTTT. Its translation is CSVVWGRQAFF. V and J are TRBV29-1 and TRBJ1-1; tentatively, D is TRBD1 (6 bases). The ends were cut back, 4 bases at V and 9 bases at J, with 12 bases in the middle. The CDR3 has 11 residues. Germline CDR1 reads SQVTM; CDR2 reads ANQGSEA.

This CDR3 is CSAPDSYEQFF. In DNA form, the CDR3 reads TGCAGTGCACCTGACTCTTATGAGCAGTTCTTC. The rearrangement joins TRBV20-1 to TRBJ2-1; D remains ambiguous. CDR3 length equals 11 residues. Germline-derived CDR1 and CDR2 are DFQATT and SNEGSKA (reference sequence). V lost 6 bases and J lost 8, with 11 bases in between.

The rearrangement uses TRBV9 and TRBJ2-5, with 8 nucleotides matching TRBD2. The CDR3 sequence is 17 residues long. Germline CDR1 SGDLS, CDR2 YYNGEE. V lost 4 bases to trimming and J lost 3 bases; unmatched junction nucleotides: 14. CDR3 sequence (DNA): TGTGCCAGCAGCTCCGACGGGGGCGGGGGGACCGAAGAGACCCAGTACTTC. Its protein product is CASSSDGGGGTEETQYF.

In DNA form, the CDR3 reads TGTGCCAGCAGCTCACCCGAAGGGACAGGCAATGAGCAGTTCTTC. It is translated as CASSSPEGTGNEQFF. The chain recombines TRBV9 with TRBJ2-1; TRBD1 matches at 8 bases. The germline gives CDR1 SGDLS, CDR2 YYNGEE. CDR3 length: 15 residues. The V and J ends lost 4 bases and 6 bases, in that order; junction bases with no gene match: 9.

The CDR3 loop is CASSSPGHPNQPQHF. In DNA, the CDR3 is TGTGCCAGCAGCTCGCCGGGACACCCAAATCAGCCCCAGCATTTT. The chain links TRBV7-9 to TRBJ1-5; TRBD1 might be the D (6 bases). The CDR3 is 15 amino acids. Germline V gene data show CDR1 as SEHNR and CDR2 as FQNEAQ (reference sequence). V lost 4 bases, J lost 4 bases, and 14 bases lay in between.

V and J are TRBV27 and TRBJ1-2; D is ambiguous. CDR3 length: 14 residues. CDR1 MNHEY and CDR2 SMNVEV come from the germline V gene (reference sequence). V was shortened by 2 bases and J by 4 bases, with 11 bases between the two germline ends. CDR3 in amino acids: CASSLNGPAYGYTF. The CDR3, as DNA: TGTGCCAGCAGTTTAAACGGCCCCGCCTATGGCTACACCTTC.

The rearrangement joins TRBV27 to TRBJ2-2; D tentatively reads TRBD1 or TRBD2 (6 bases each). The CDR3 is made up of 15 amino acids. The germline gives CDR1 MNHEY, CDR2 SMNVEV (reference sequence). The V end lost 0 bases, the J end lost 3 bases, and 8 bases lay between the germline ends. CDR3 residues: CASSLSRGDTGELFF. The CDR3 DNA sequence: TGTGCCAGCAGTTTATCGAGGGGGGACACCGGGGAGCTGTTTTTT.

The chain is built from TRBV20-1 and TRBJ2-7; D unclear. V was pared by 6 bases and J by 1 base, with 13 bases between. Looked up from germline, CDR1 is DFQATT and CDR2 is SNEGSKA (reference sequence). This CDR3 spans 13 amino acids. This CDR3 is CSATPKGSYEQYV. DNA of the CDR3: TGCAGTGCCACACCGAAGGGTTCCTACGAGCAGTACGTC.

This chain connects TRBV30 to TRBJ1-5; D is unclear. There are 14 residues in the CDR3. Germline V gene data show CDR1 as GTSNPN and CDR2 as SVGIG (reference sequence). V was shortened by 1 base and J by 5 bases, with 12 bases between the two germline ends. Written as DNA, the CDR3 is TGTGCCTGGAGTGGGGCCACGAGGGATCAGCCCCAGCATTTT. It encodes CAWSGATRDQPQHF. Variable domain in full (rest from reference TRBV30 and TRBJ1-5): SQTIHQWPATLVQPVGSPLSLECTVEGTSNPNLYWYRQAAGRGLQLLFYSVGIGQISSEVPQNLSASRPQDRQFILSSKKLLLSDSGFYLCAWSGATRDQPQHFGDGTRLSIL.

This chain uses TRBV9 with TRBJ2-2, with D possibly called TRBD1 or TRBD2 (5 bases each). There are 17 residues in the CDR3. Germline CDR1 and CDR2: SGDLS and YYNGEE. Trimming stripped 4 bases from V and 6 bases from J, with 22 bases between. The CDR3 protein is CASSPKPGPSQPGELFF. CDR3 in DNA: TGTGCCAGCAGCCCGAAACCGGGACCCTCACAACCCGGGGAGCTGTTTTTT.

The rearrangement uses TRBV5-1 and TRBJ1-1, with D tentatively TRBD1 (5 bases). The CDR3 runs 13 residues. Germline assignment: CDR1 SGHRS and CDR2 YFSETQ. Between the trimmed V and J ends, which lost 6 bases and 7 bases, there was a span of 16 bases. For the CDR3, the DNA is TGCGCCAGCAACGGGGGAATGAAGGATGAAGCTTTCTTT. As protein: CASNGGMKDEAFF. The whole variable domain, remainder taken from reference TRBV5-1 and TRBJ1-1, is KAGVTQTPRYLIKTRGQQVTLSCSPISGHRSVSWYQQTPGQGLQFLFEYFSETQRNKGNFPGRFSGRQFSNSRSEMNVSTLELGDSALYLCASNGGMKDEAFFGQGTRLTVV.

This chain uses TRBV19 with TRBJ2-1; the D is unclear. This CDR3 is built from 11 residues. The germline V gene has CDR1 LNHDA and CDR2 SQIVND (reference sequence). Between the trimmed V and J ends, which lost 7 bases and 5 bases, there was a span of 6 bases. Written as DNA, the CDR3 is TGTGCCAGTACTGATAACAATGAGCAGTTCTTC. Encoded protein: CASTDNNEQFF.

The rearrangement links TRBV12-5 to TRBJ2-5; D remains ambiguous. The CDR3 is 12 residues long. The germline CDR1 and CDR2 sequences are LGHNT and FRNRAP. The ends were cut back, 2 bases at V and 2 bases at J, with 3 bases in the middle. CDR3 residues: CASGLSQETQYF. CDR3 coding DNA: TGTGCTAGTGGTTTGTCGCAAGAGACCCAGTACTTC.

J is TRBJ2-2 and V is TRBV29-1; D might be TRBD2 (6 bases). Trimming removed 6 bases from V and 8 bases from J, with 19 bases in between. Germline V gene sequence: CDR1 SQVTM, CDR2 ANQGSEA. The CDR3 has 14 amino acids. CDR3 bases: TGCAGCGTCGCAGGAATAGGGACTTCGGGGGAGCTGTTTTTT. It codes for CSVAGIGTSGELFF.

This chain connects TRBV5-6 to TRBJ1-2, with D maybe TRBD1 (5 bases). V was pared by 1 base and J by 7 bases, with 11 bases between. Per the germline V gene, CDR1 is SGHDT and CDR2 is YYEEEE. The CDR3 contains 13 residues. DNA for the CDR3: TGTGCCAGCAGCTTGAGCCGTGGGGCTGGCTACACCTTC. It encodes CASSLSRGAGYTF.

The CDR3 sequence is CATTAGQDSGANVLTF. CDR3 sequence (DNA): TGTGCCACCACTGCCGGACAGGACTCTGGGGCCAACGTCCTGACTTTC. The chain has TRBV15 and TRBJ2-6; 7 nucleotides match TRBD1. The CDR3 length is 16 residues. Germline assignment: CDR1 LNHNV and CDR2 YYDKDF (reference sequence). Losses at the gene ends were 7 bases for V and 0 bases for J; bases not matched to a gene: 6.

This chain uses TRBV6-2 or TRBV6-3 with TRBJ2-7, with D possibly called TRBD1 or TRBD2 (5 bases each). CDR3 length: 12 residues. From germline, CDR1 is MNHEY and CDR2 SVGEGT. The V gene lost 6 bases and the J gene lost 3 bases, with 9 bases spanning the gap. CDR3 loop: CASRGRFYEQYF. The CDR3, as DNA: TGTGCCAGCAGGGGACGGTTCTACGAGCAGTACTTC.

This clonotype came up once. The chain employs TRBV28 and TRBJ1-1; D is uncertain. Germline CDR1 and CDR2: MDHEN and SYDVKM. The CDR3 runs 13 residues. Deletions cut 6 bases from V and 1 base from J, with 9 bases between. This chain's CDR3 is CASRPLANTEAFF. The DNA of the CDR3 is TGTGCCAGCAGACCGCTCGCGAACACTGAAGCTTTCTTT.

This clonotype was seen just once. V is TRBV4-2 and J is TRBJ2-7, with 10 bases that match TRBD2. The CDR3 covers 20 residues. Trimming removed 0 bases from V and 0 bases from J; junction bases left unmatched: 14. The germline V gene encodes CDR1 LGHNA and CDR2 YNFKEQ. The CDR3 loop reads CASSQDGLNSGGPSSYEQYF. The CDR3 region has the DNA TGTGCCAGCAGCCAAGATGGCCTCAATAGCGGGGGGCCGAGCTCCTACGAGCAGTACTTC.

This chain connects TRBV20-1 to TRBJ2-2; TRBD1 might be the D (6 bases). CDR3 length equals 13 residues. Germline V lookup: CDR1 DFQATT, CDR2 SNEGSKA (reference sequence). The V and J ends lost 6 bases and 1 base respectively, with 9 bases between them. CDR3 in amino acids: CSARTENTGELFF. The CDR3 DNA is TGCAGTGCCCGGACAGAGAACACCGGGGAGCTGTTTTTT.

The genes are TRBV7-2 and TRBJ2-1; TRBD2 agrees at 12 bases. Trimming removed 4 bases from V and 6 bases from J; junction bases left unmatched: 4. This CDR3 region has 15 residues. Germline CDR1 SGHTA, CDR2 FQGNSA. The CDR3 coding sequence is TGTGCCAGCAGCTCCGGACTAGCGGGGATCAATGAGCAGTTCTTC. Its protein is CASSSGLAGINEQFF.

The chain employs TRBV12-3 or TRBV12-4 and TRBJ1-5; TRBD1 agrees at 8 bases. The CDR3 is 14 residues long. V lost 5 bases and J lost 5; bases outside the gene matches: 5. The CDR3 coding sequence is TGTGCCAGCAGTCGGACAGGGATGGATCAGCCCCAGCATTTT. This translates into CASSRTGMDQPQHF.

This clonotype was seen only once. The chain joins TRBV11-2 to TRBJ1-1; tentative D call: TRBD1 (6 bases). This CDR3 has 17 residues. The germline CDR1 and CDR2 sequences are SGHAT and FQNNGV. The V gene lost 0 bases and the J gene lost 1 base, with 15 bases spanning the gap. The CDR3 DNA sequence: TGTGCCAGCAGCTTAGATCGCGGACAGCGGTGGAACACTGAAGCTTTCTTT. Its protein product is CASSLDRGQRWNTEAFF.

This clonotype was counted between two and nine times. V usage is TRBV5-6 and J usage is TRBJ2-3; D is unresolved. Germline V gene lookup returns CDR1 SGHDT and CDR2 YYEEEE. The CDR3 has 12 residues. Trimming took off 3 bases at V and 1 base at J, with 3 bases between the two ends. For the CDR3, the DNA is TGTGCCAGCAGCTGGGGCACAGATACGCAGTATTTT. Its translation is CASSWGTDTQYF.

The chain combines TRBV29-1 with TRBJ1-1, with TRBD1 matching over 8 bases. J lost 2 bases, V lost 7 bases, and 9 bases had no gene match. Germline V gives CDR1 SQVTM, CDR2 ANQGSEA. The CDR3 is made up of 14 amino acids. CDR3 amino acids: CSGGTGGFNTEAFF. In DNA, the CDR3 is TGCAGCGGTGGGACAGGAGGTTTTAACACTGAAGCTTTCTTT.

The chain is built from TRBV3-1 and TRBJ1-1; D unclear. This CDR3 has 15 residues. Germline V gene data show CDR1 as LGHDT and CDR2 as YNNKEL (reference sequence). Trimming removed 1 base from V and 0 bases from J, with 9 bases in between. CDR3 loop: CASSQGVRMNTEAFF. The CDR3 coding sequence is TGTGCCAGCAGCCAAGGTGTACGGATGAACACTGAAGCTTTCTTT.

The J gene is TRBJ2-7, the V gene TRBV27, with 10 bases that match TRBD1. Germline-derived CDR1 and CDR2 are MNHEY and SMNVEV (reference sequence). The V gene end was trimmed by 3 bases and the J gene end by 6 bases; junction bases not matched to a gene: 5. CDR3 size: 14 residues. The CDR3 DNA is TGTGCCAGCAGTTTCTCGGGACAGGGGACCGAGCAGTACGTC. It specifies CASSFSGQGTEQYV.

This chain links TRBV7-9 with TRBJ1-1, with 7 nucleotides matching TRBD1. The CDR3 is 15 amino acids. The V gene end was trimmed by 7 bases and the J gene end by 0 bases; junction bases not matched to a gene: 8. Germline V CDR1 and CDR2: SEHNR, FQNEAQ (reference sequence). The CDR3 reads CASTAMTGLNTEAFF. DNA of the CDR3: TGTGCCAGCACCGCAATGACAGGGCTGAACACTGAAGCTTTCTTT. Filled out from reference TRBV7-9 and TRBJ1-1, the complete variable domain reads DTGVSQNPRHKITKRGQNVTFRCDPISEHNRLYWYRQTLGQGPEFLTYFQNEAQLEKSRLLSDRFSAERPKGSFSTLEIQRTEQGDSAMYLCASTAMTGLNTEAFFGQGTRLTVV.

The chain recombines TRBV12-3 or TRBV12-4 with TRBJ2-1, with TRBD1 matching over 9 bases. The CDR3 length is 15 residues. V lost 6 bases and J lost 5; bases outside the gene matches: 8. The CDR3 sequence is CASSLQGARNNEQFF. Written as DNA, the CDR3 is TGTGCCAGCAGCTTACAGGGGGCGCGGAACAATGAGCAGTTCTTC.

The rearrangement uses TRBV29-1 and TRBJ2-3; the D gene could be TRBD1 or TRBD2 (5 bases each). The CDR3 runs to 12 residues. CDR1 and CDR2 (germline): SQVTM, ANQGSEA. Trimming removed 6 bases at V and 5 bases at J, with 12 bases between. CDR3 sequence: CSVTGTQDTQYF. The CDR3 coding sequence is TGCAGCGTCACCGGGACCCAAGATACGCAGTATTTT.